This is a list of T cell receptor beta chains from one sample in a study of human T cells and chemical hapten exposure. Using its own MiXCR run on the RACE reads, TCRdb lists one record per CDR3 protein. Of about 45,000 distinct CDR3 sequences listed, about 4.5% are singletons. Sequencing was performed on whole blood. Receptors originate from a female donor in good health. Some clones in this sample may be carry-over from other donors' samples. The CDR3 runs from the conserved cysteine through the conserved F or W. The D gene is left open where the match is weak. Size is omitted from some rows. Given values are once, few, many or a class for expanded clones.

CDR3: CASSYPGGIGNSPLHF
DNA: TGTGCCAGCAGCTACCCGGGGGGAATTGGCAATTCACCCCTCCACTTT
J: TRBJ1-6
D: .
size: many
V: TRBV5-5

CDR3: CSAGVAETHTEAFF
DNA: TGCAGTGCTGGGGTGGCAGAAACCCACACTGAAGCTTTCTTT
J: TRBJ1-1
D: .
size: medium-sized
V: TRBV20-1

CDR3: CASSHTPPVQETQYF
DNA: TGTGCCAGCAGCCACACCCCCCCCGTCCAAGAGACCCAGTACTTC
J: TRBJ2-5
D: .
size: many
V: TRBV27

CDR3: CASGTPLAFRNEAFF
DNA: TGTGCCAGCGGTACTCCCCTGGCTTTTCGAAACGAAGCTTTCTTT
J: TRBJ1-1
D: .
size: few
V: TRBV6-5

CDR3: CSARGGGLNQPQHF
DNA: TGCAGTGCCCGTGGGGGGGGGCTCAATCAGCCCCAGCATTTT
J: TRBJ1-5
D: .
size: many
V: TRBV20-1

CDR3: CSARDRNTEAFF
DNA: TGCAGTGCTAGAGATAGGAACACTGAAGCTTTCTTT
J: TRBJ1-1
D: .
size: many
V: TRBV20-1

CDR3: CASSPVVSDYGYTF
DNA: TGTGCCAGCAGCCCAGTAGTCAGTGACTATGGCTACACCTTC
J: TRBJ1-2
D: .
size: .
V: TRBV7-8

CDR3: CASSSQRTGHTEAFF
DNA: TGTGCCAGCAGCTCCCAGAGGACAGGGCACACTGAAGCTTTCTTT
J: TRBJ1-1
D: .
size: many
V: TRBV21-1

CDR3: CASSRTHLSGEQYF
DNA: TGTGCCAGCAGCCGAACCCACCTCTCGGGGGAGCAGTACTTC
J: TRBJ2-7
D: .
size: many
V: TRBV7-2

CDR3: CASSQGLLRMNTEAFF
DNA: TGTGCCAGCAGCCAAGGGCTACTAAGGATGAACACTGAAGCTTTCTTT
J: TRBJ1-1
D: .
size: once
V: TRBV3-1

CDR3: CASSPATGQRSYEQYF
DNA: TGCGCCAGCAGCCCGGCGACGGGGCAGCGGAGCTACGAGCAGTACTTC
J: TRBJ2-7
D: .
size: many
V: TRBV5-1

CDR3: CASSWTGGHNEQFF
DNA: TGTGCCAGCAGTTGGACGGGGGGCCACAATGAGCAGTTCTTC
J: TRBJ2-1
D: .
size: .
V: TRBV12-3/TRBV12-4

CDR3: CASGPPGAVYNEQFF
DNA: TGTGCCAGCGGGCCCCCGGGGGCAGTCTACAATGAGCAGTTCTTC
J: TRBJ2-1
D: .
size: many
V: TRBV6-6

CDR3: CASSWYRATSSGANVLTF
DNA: TGCGCCAGCAGCTGGTACAGGGCCACCAGCTCTGGGGCCAACGTCCTGACTTTC
J: TRBJ2-6
D: .
size: many
V: TRBV5-1

CDR3: CASNTHRGAGANVLTF
DNA: TGTGCCAGCAATACTCACAGGGGGGCTGGGGCCAACGTCCTGACTTTC
J: TRBJ2-6
D: TRBD1
size: many
V: TRBV2

CDR3: CSAPPASGGYQETQYF
DNA: TGCAGTGCTCCCCCCGCTAGCGGGGGTTATCAAGAGACCCAGTACTTC
J: TRBJ2-5
D: TRBD2
size: many
V: TRBV20-1

CDR3: CSAKKLGGGRDQETQYF
DNA: TGCAGTGCGAAGAAGTTGGGGGGAGGACGGGACCAAGAGACCCAGTACTTC
J: TRBJ2-5
D: .
size: many
V: TRBV20-1

CDR3: CASSSASGGTGETQYF
DNA: TGCGCCAGCAGCTCCGCTAGCGGGGGGACGGGGGAGACCCAGTACTTC
J: TRBJ2-5
D: TRBD2
size: many
V: TRBV5-1

CDR3: CASEDRGYGYTF
DNA: TGTGCCAGCGAGGACAGGGGATATGGCTACACCTTC
J: TRBJ1-2
D: TRBD1
size: many
V: TRBV12-3/TRBV12-4

CDR3: CSARDGGKEAFF
DNA: TGCAGTGCTAGAGATGGGGGGAAAGAAGCTTTCTTT
J: TRBJ1-1
D: .
size: many
V: TRBV20-1

CDR3: CASSPDPYGYTF
DNA: TGTGCCAGCAGCCCGGACCCATATGGCTACACCTTC
J: TRBJ1-2
D: .
size: many
V: TRBV3-1

CDR3: CASSWTSGAVSRTDTQYF
DNA: TGTGCCAGCAGTTGGACTAGCGGGGCTGTTTCTCGCACAGATACGCAGTATTTT
J: TRBJ2-3
D: TRBD2
size: many
V: TRBV12-3/TRBV12-4

CDR3: CSARASGGTVINEQFF
DNA: TGCAGTGCTAGAGCTAGCGGGGGGACGGTCATCAATGAGCAGTTCTTC
J: TRBJ2-1
D: TRBD2
size: many
V: TRBV20-1

CDR3: CASSLWDRVTDTQYF
DNA: TGTGCCAGCAGTTTATGGGACAGGGTCACAGATACGCAGTATTTT
J: TRBJ2-3
D: TRBD1
size: many
V: TRBV27

CDR3: CSAGGRVSGGAGETQYF
DNA: TGCAGTGCTGGGGGCAGAGTGAGCGGGGGGGCCGGAGAGACCCAGTACTTC
J: TRBJ2-5
D: TRBD2
size: many
V: TRBV20-1

CDR3: CSASTYTNPEKLFF
DNA: TGCAGTGCTAGCACGTACACTAACCCGGAAAAACTGTTTTTT
J: TRBJ1-4
D: .
size: many
V: TRBV20-1

CDR3: CASRLDRDYGYTF
DNA: TGTGCCAGCAGATTGGACAGGGACTATGGCTACACCTTC
J: TRBJ1-2
D: TRBD1
size: many
V: TRBV6-2/TRBV6-3

CDR3: CSVVTARSYNEQFF
DNA: TGCAGCGTTGTGACAGCCCGCTCCTACAATGAGCAGTTCTTC
J: TRBJ2-1
D: .
size: .
V: TRBV29-1

CDR3: CASSKWGTVKETQYF
DNA: TGTGCCAGCAGCAAGTGGGGGACAGTCAAAGAGACCCAGTACTTC
J: TRBJ2-5
D: TRBD1
size: few
V: TRBV28

CDR3: CASSYITEPSYNSPLHF
DNA: TGTGCCAGCAGTTACATAACAGAACCCTCCTATAATTCACCCCTCCACTTT
J: TRBJ1-6
D: .
size: many
V: TRBV6-5

CDR3: CASSLGTGETSGSPLHF
DNA: TGCGCCAGCAGCCTTGGGACAGGGGAAACATCTGGATCACCCCTCCACTTT
J: TRBJ1-6
D: TRBD1
size: .
V: TRBV5-1

CDR3: CASSEGGVLNTEAFF
DNA: TGTGCCAGCAGTGAAGGGGGAGTTTTGAACACTGAAGCTTTCTTT
J: TRBJ1-1
D: .
size: .
V: TRBV6-1

CDR3: CASSLGTGGKGLRMNTEAFF
DNA: TGTGCCAGCAGCTTAGGGACAGGGGGAAAGGGTTTGCGGATGAACACTGAAGCTTTCTTT
J: TRBJ1-1
D: TRBD1
size: .
V: TRBV11-3

CDR3: CSVRQGQNTEAFF
DNA: TGCAGCGTTCGACAGGGGCAGAACACTGAAGCTTTCTTT
J: TRBJ1-1
D: TRBD1
size: many
V: TRBV29-1

CDR3: CASSQNGQNTEAFF
DNA: TGTGCCAGCTCACAGAACGGACAGAACACTGAAGCTTTCTTT
J: TRBJ1-1
D: .
size: many
V: TRBV18

CDR3: CASRRDTTDTQYF
DNA: TGTGCCAGCAGACGGGACACCACAGATACGCAGTATTTT
J: TRBJ2-3
D: .
size: few
V: TRBV12-3/TRBV12-4

CDR3: CASSVDSAGAGYNEQFF
DNA: TGTGCCAGCAGCGTAGACTCCGCAGGGGCAGGATACAATGAGCAGTTCTTC
J: TRBJ2-1
D: .
size: many
V: TRBV9

CDR3: CASSFTFLYEQYF
DNA: TGTGCCAGCAGTTTCACCTTCCTCTACGAGCAGTACTTC
J: TRBJ2-7
D: .
size: many
V: TRBV27

CDR3: CASSLTTGGPYTF
DNA: TGTGCCAGCAGCTTAACGACAGGCGGTCCGTACACCTTC
J: TRBJ1-2
D: .
size: .
V: TRBV7-2

CDR3: CASSLLSGAGPQPQHF
DNA: TGTGCCAGCAGTTTATTGAGTGGGGCGGGCCCTCAGCCCCAGCATTTT
J: TRBJ1-5
D: .
size: many
V: TRBV12-3/TRBV12-4

CDR3: CASSLSEGTIGYTF
DNA: TGTGCCAGCAGCCTCTCCGAGGGGACTATCGGCTACACCTTC
J: TRBJ1-2
D: .
size: many
V: TRBV14

CDR3: CASSLRQGGTEAFF
DNA: TGTGCCAGCAGCCTCAGACAGGGGGGCACTGAAGCTTTCTTT
J: TRBJ1-1
D: TRBD1
size: .
V: TRBV9

CDR3: CASSSRGGGGADTQYF
DNA: TGTGCCAGCAGTTCCCGGGGAGGGGGGGGAGCAGATACGCAGTATTTT
J: TRBJ2-3
D: .
size: many
V: TRBV12-3/TRBV12-4

CDR3: CASRSGVGTNSPLHF
DNA: TGTGCCAGCAGATCGGGGGTTGGGACAAATTCACCCCTCCACTTT
J: TRBJ1-6
D: .
size: many
V: TRBV5-5

CDR3: CASSYTGTGTSPLHF
DNA: TGTGCCAGCAGTTACACAGGGACAGGGACTTCACCCCTCCACTTT
J: TRBJ1-6
D: TRBD1
size: many
V: TRBV6-6

CDR3: CASSPDRGITEAFF
DNA: TGCGCCAGCAGTCCCGACAGGGGAATCACTGAAGCTTTCTTT
J: TRBJ1-1
D: TRBD1
size: many
V: TRBV4-3

CDR3: CAISDDRDTREQYF
DNA: TGTGCCATCAGTGACGACCGGGACACCCGGGAGCAGTACTTC
J: TRBJ2-7
D: .
size: many
V: TRBV10-3

CDR3: CASSSTPGRGDEKLFF
DNA: TGTGCCAGCAGCTCTACACCGGGACGGGGGGATGAAAAACTGTTTTTT
J: TRBJ1-4
D: .
size: few
V: TRBV6-1

CDR3: CSAREDRAEKLFF
DNA: TGCAGTGCTAGAGAAGACAGGGCTGAAAAACTGTTTTTT
J: TRBJ1-4
D: TRBD1
size: .
V: TRBV20-1

CDR3: CASSLGPEYSNQPQHF
DNA: TGTGCCAGCAGCTTAGGGCCAGAATATAGCAATCAGCCCCAGCATTTT
J: TRBJ1-5
D: .
size: many
V: TRBV7-2

CDR3: CASSLLWVPRGPGLNEQFF
DNA: TGTGCCAGCAGTTTATTATGGGTTCCCCGCGGGCCTGGCCTGAATGAGCAGTTCTTC
J: TRBJ2-1
D: .
size: many
V: TRBV12-3/TRBV12-4